This T cell receptor beta chain derives from a study of T cell changes during pregnancy in multiple sclerosis. The germline CDR1 and CDR2 sequences are LNHDA and SQIVND (reference sequence). Trimming removed 4 bases from V and 5 bases from J; junction bases left unmatched: 5. The CDR3 is 14 residues long. Libraries were prepared by immunoSEQ multiplex PCR; TCRdb keeps only in-frame clonotypes and omits some of them. This table holds 90,000 to 120,000 clones, about 90% found once. This TCR was recovered from a female donor in good health, enrolled as a control in a pregnancy study. The material was peripheral blood, obtained in the third trimester of pregnancy. V gene TRBV19 combines with J gene TRBJ2-3; 8 nucleotides line up with TRBD1. The CDR3 sequence is CASSKDRAIDTQYF. DNA for the CDR3: TGTGCCAGTAGTAAGGACAGGGCAATAGATACGCAGTATTTT. The complete variable domain, with remaining parts taken from reference TRBV19 and TRBJ2-3, reads DGGITQSPKYLFRKEGQNVTLSCEQNLNHDAMYWYRQDPGQGLRLIYYSQIVNDFQKGDIAEGYSVSREKKESFPLTVTSAQKNPTAFYLCASSKDRAIDTQYFGPGTRLTVL.